The present entry profiles one TCR beta chain with its context. The antigen it binds to is not known. The sample holds no much larger clone one base away, and base qualities are not on file. The immunoSEQ Assay, a bias-controlled multiplex PCR, was used to amplify TCRbeta CDR3 regions from genomic DNA. As for the authors' bioinformatics: Within the assay, amplification of reference gene primers was used to estimate how many nucleated cells each sample contained. To quantify the absolute abundance of each unique TCRbeta CDR3 rearrangement, sequence reads were collapsed and filtered. For each sample, productive Simpson clonality was calculated as the square root of Simpson's diversity index across productive rearrangements. The table comes from immuneACCESS by way of TCRdb, which keeps in-frame sequences with V and J called. Part of the clones is missing from these tables; in studies checked, under half for an unresolved V gene and the rest for unknown reasons. The DNA was the basis for D and trimming; V, J and clone size are from that table. This sample holds under 200,000 clones; 87% were observed only once. Over 9% of the sample is held by the ten biggest clonotypes.

The data were obtained in a study of blood T cell repertoires in COVID-19 (TCRdb year 2020). Broadly, across the study: The collaborator samples originated in the United States, Italy and Spain and spanned the acute and convalescent phases of COVID-19. The sample metadata nearly always contained a de-identified subject ID, COVID-19 status, age in years and sex. Where available, HLA class I and class II types were taken from metadata supplied by the sample provider and were not determined by assay-based typing. The repertoires were made available in a free public database intended to serve as a resource for research on the immune response to SARS-CoV-2. Samples were obtained from the ongoing ImmuneRACE study (first 160 participants) and from 1,254 subjects provided by 6 global collaborators. Deeply sampled blood TCRbeta repertoires from subjects exposed to, actively infected with, or recovered from COVID-19 were included in the dataset. The material from the prospective study consisted of cDNA or gDNA derived from T cells, B-cell-depleted T cells, or PBMCs. Broad study findings and their caveats: The amount of clinical and demographic metadata varied by source and participant and was provided uncurated.

From the cysteine up to the phenylalanine, the CDR3 has a length of 13 residues. The kept DNA is CDR3 alone, 39 bases in frame from the first base. Trimming removed 4 bases from V and 4 bases from J, leaving 10 bases between the germline ends. For CDR1 and CDR2, the germline V gene lists MGHRA and YSYEKL. One collaborating source in Seattle enrolled patients during active infection and followed them longitudinally through the course of disease. Collaborating institutions collected whole blood in K2EDTA tubes following their own protocols. For TCRbeta analysis, collaborator samples were shipped as frozen whole blood, as isolated PBMCs, or as DNA extracted from either sample type.

This receptor was obtained from a woman aged 70-85 years with COVID-19, enrolled during active disease. In this chain, TRBV4-1 is recombined with TRBJ1-2, with the D gene call left open. The sequenced material came from peripheral blood. The CDR3 sequence is CASSRVERYGYTF. The DNA sequence is as follows: TGCGCCAGCAGCCGCGTAGAACGCTATGGCTACACCTTC.